Shown below are 16 T cell receptor beta chains from a single sample sequenced in a study of blood T cell repertoires in COVID-19. Produced via immunoSEQ multiplex PCR; TCRdb's table is partial and in-frame only. The sample yields approximately 150,000 clones, 84% seen once. Sequencing was carried out using peripheral blood. Receptors originate from a man aged 30 to 39 with COVID-19, enrolled during active disease.

The chain links TRBV6-5 to TRBJ2-3; D unresolved. This CDR3 comprises 14 residues. From germline, CDR1 is MNHEY and CDR2 SVGAGI. Trimming took off 2 bases at V and 0 bases at J, with 6 bases between the two ends. The CDR3 protein is CASSYAVSTDTQYF. The CDR3 DNA follows: TGTGCCAGCAGTTACGCGGTTAGCACAGATACGCAGTATTTT.

The rearrangement uses TRBV28 and TRBJ1-5; D perhaps matches TRBD1 (6 bases). CDR1 is MDHEN and CDR2 is SYDVKM in the germline V gene. Trimming shortened V by 7 bases and J by 0 bases, and 16 bases separated the two germline ends. The CDR3 sequence is 16 residues long. CDR3 bases: TGTGCCAGCAAGGAACAGGGCGGGTATAGCAATCAGCCCCAGCATTTT. The encoded protein is CASKEQGGYSNQPQHF.

The CDR3 nucleotides read TGTGCCTGGAGTAGGACTAGCGGCTTGTACAATGAGCAGTTCTTC. Its translation: CAWSRTSGLYNEQFF. The chain has TRBV30 and TRBJ2-1; TRBD2 aligns across 10 bases. Germline-derived CDR1 and CDR2 are GTSNPN and SVGIG (reference sequence). Unmatched junction bases numbered 5, after V lost 2 bases and J lost 4 bases. The CDR3 covers 15 residues.

The sample holds a few counts of this clone. The chain is built from TRBV18 and TRBJ1-5; D is possibly TRBD1 (5 bases). Trimming removed 5 bases at V and 4 bases at J, with 9 bases between. The CDR3 totals 13 residues. The germline gives CDR1 KGHSH, CDR2 LQKENI. CDR3 sequence: CASSSDRNQPQHF. The DNA of the CDR3 is TGTGCCAGCTCATCCGACAGAAATCAGCCCCAGCATTTT.

This clone is a singleton in its sample. The chain links TRBV4-2 to TRBJ1-6; TRBD1 is a possible D gene (5 bases). V was trimmed by 2 bases and J by 5 bases, leaving 7 bases between them. CDR1 LGHNA and CDR2 YNFKEQ come from the germline V gene. The CDR3 totals 14 residues. The CDR3 region has the DNA TGTGCCAGCAGCCAACGACAGAATAATTCACCCCTCCACTTT. As protein: CASSQRQNNSPLHF.

The chain employs TRBV5-4 and TRBJ2-5, with 8 bases matching TRBD2. The CDR3 length is 13 residues. The V segment lost 4 bases and the J segment 4 bases; nucleotides outside the gene matches: 3. CDR1 and CDR2 (germline): SGHNT, YYREEE (reference sequence). CDR3 DNA: TGTGCCAGCAGCAAGCTAGCGGGAGAGACCCAGTACTTC. Encoded protein: CASSKLAGETQYF.

The chain couples TRBV5-1 to TRBJ2-7; no clear D gene. The CDR3 runs to 13 residues. V was pared by 4 bases and J by 3 bases, with 11 bases between. Germline V gives CDR1 SGHRS, CDR2 YFSETQ. The CDR3 region has the DNA TGCGCCAGCAGCCCGTTGACTGACTACGAGCAGTACTTC. Its translation is CASSPLTDYEQYF.

Here the CDR3 DNA reads TGCAGTGCTCCCCTAGGGACAGGCTACTTCTTC. Encoded protein: CSAPLGTGYFF. The V and J genes are TRBV20-1 and TRBJ2-1, with 8 nucleotides matching TRBD1. The CDR3 spans 11 residues. With V trimmed by 5 bases and J by 16 bases, 10 bases remained unmatched. Germline V gene data show CDR1 as DFQATT and CDR2 as SNEGSKA (reference sequence).

V is TRBV19 and J is TRBJ1-5; TRBD1 is a possible D gene (5 bases). CDR1 is LNHDA, CDR2 SQIVND, per germline (reference sequence). The CDR3 has 15 residues. Trimming took off 3 bases at V and 2 bases at J, with 11 bases between the two ends. The CDR3 DNA sequence: TGTGCCAGTAGTATTAGCGGGGGAGGCAATCAGCCCCAGCATTTT. As protein: CASSISGGGNQPQHF.

This chain joins TRBV5-1 and TRBJ2-7; tentatively, D is TRBD2 (6 bases). The CDR3 runs 14 residues. Trimming left V 3 bases short and J 7 bases short, with 17 bases between. Germline CDR1 and CDR2: SGHRS and YFSETQ. CDR3 in DNA: TGCGCCAGCAGCTCCGCCGGGGGAGGTCGGGAGCAGTACTTC. Translated: CASSSAGGGREQYF.

The chain recombines TRBV27 with TRBJ2-7, with D possibly TRBD2 on 6 matching bases. The germline CDR1 and CDR2 sequences are MNHEY and SMNVEV (reference sequence). The CDR3 sequence is 14 residues long. The V end was cut by 3 bases, the J end by 2 bases, with 11 bases between. Here the CDR3 DNA reads TGTGCCAGCAGTTTGGACGGGACTGCCTACGAGCAGTACTTC. Its protein product is CASSLDGTAYEQYF.

The chain has TRBV5-6 and TRBJ2-2, with a weak D call TRBD1 (6 bases). The length of the CDR3 is 15 residues. CDR1 is SGHDT, CDR2 YYEEEE, per germline. The V end lost 5 bases, the J end lost 5 bases, and 16 bases lay between the germline ends. This CDR3 is CASRTLTGRTGELFF. The CDR3 region has the DNA TGTGCCAGCAGAACCCTTACAGGGAGAACCGGGGAGCTGTTTTTT.

This chain joins TRBV9 and TRBJ2-3, with D possibly being TRBD2 (6 bases). Trimming removed 0 bases at V and 3 bases at J, with 14 bases between. Germline V lookup: CDR1 SGDLS, CDR2 YYNGEE. This CDR3 comprises 16 residues. The CDR3 region is CASSVAGDTATDTQYF. CDR3 bases: TGTGCCAGCAGCGTAGCGGGGGATACAGCGACAGATACGCAGTATTTT.

The rearrangement uses TRBV9 and TRBJ2-1, with 7 nucleotides matching TRBD2. With V trimmed by 4 bases and J by 8 bases, 9 bases remained unmatched. The germline CDR1 and CDR2 sequences are SGDLS and YYNGEE. The CDR3 is 14 amino acids. Here the CDR3 DNA reads TGTGCCAGCAGCTTTAGTGGCGGGAGTGATGAGCAGTTCTTC. It specifies CASSFSGGSDEQFF.

The rearrangement uses TRBV5-4 and TRBJ2-3; 10 positions match TRBD2. The ends lost 4 bases at V and 3 bases at J; junction bases unmatched: 5. CDR3 length equals 15 residues. Looked up from germline, CDR1 is SGHNT and CDR2 is YYREEE (reference sequence). The CDR3 here is CASSHGLADTDTQYF. For the CDR3, the DNA is TGTGCCAGCAGCCATGGACTAGCGGATACAGATACGCAGTATTTT.

This clone has only one observation. The chain has TRBV5-1 and TRBJ1-1; no clear D gene. V lost 3 bases to trimming and J lost 10 bases, with 19 bases between them. This CDR3 has 14 residues. Germline CDR1 and CDR2: SGHRS and YFSETQ. DNA for the CDR3: TGCGCCAGCAGCTCGAGAGGGAGGGATCGATCAGCTTTCTTT. It codes for CASSSRGRDRSAFF.